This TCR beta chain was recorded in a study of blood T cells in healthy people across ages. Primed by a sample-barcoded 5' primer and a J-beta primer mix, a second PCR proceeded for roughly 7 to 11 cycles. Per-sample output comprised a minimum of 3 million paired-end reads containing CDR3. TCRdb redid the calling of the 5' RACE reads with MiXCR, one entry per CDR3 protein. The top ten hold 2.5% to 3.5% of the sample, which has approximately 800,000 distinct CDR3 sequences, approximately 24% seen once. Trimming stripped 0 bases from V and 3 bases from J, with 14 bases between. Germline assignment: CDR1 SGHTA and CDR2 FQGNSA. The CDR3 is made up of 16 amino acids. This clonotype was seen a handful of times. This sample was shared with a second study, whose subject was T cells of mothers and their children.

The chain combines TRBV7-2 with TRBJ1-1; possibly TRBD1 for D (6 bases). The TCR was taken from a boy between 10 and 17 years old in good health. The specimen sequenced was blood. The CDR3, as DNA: TGTGCCAGCAGCTTAGCGGGGGGGCTCGTCCACACTGAAGCTTTCTTT. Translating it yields CASSLAGGLVHTEAFF.